The clone carrying this TCR beta chain was counted many times. A marrow graft followed busulfan-fludarabine conditioning, with cyclophosphamide on days +3 and +4. The CDR3 consists of 17 residues. The germline V gene has CDR1 LNHNV and CDR2 YYDKDF (reference sequence). The V gene lost 0 bases and the J gene lost 3 bases, with 18 bases spanning the gap. These data are taken from a study of T cells after posttransplantation cyclophosphamide. Assay: immunoSEQ multiplex PCR; the TCRdb copy retains only in-frame clones and omits some. This repertoire holds thousands of clones, and none appear only once. The sample in question was PBMCs, obtained after allogeneic stem cell transplant with posttransplant cyclophosphamide. J is TRBJ2-7 and V is TRBV15; D may be TRBD2 (7 bases). This sequence was found in a female patient aged 18-29 years who received an allogeneic stem cell transplant from an unrelated donor, was CMV-positive, and had acute GVHD only. Some T cells may arise from the graft donor. The CDR3, as DNA: TGTGCCACCAGCAGAGAGTATGGTGAGGGGGGGGGCTACGAGCAGTACTTC. Its protein product is CATSREYGEGGGYEQYF.